The 24 T cell receptor beta chains in this list originate from one sample, sequenced in a study of identical twins. One entry per CDR3 protein, called by TCRdb with MiXCR from the 5' RACE reads. The sample lists hundreds of thousands of distinct CDR3 sequences, approximately 18% occurring once. This sample was also put to use in a study of T cells expressing NK-cell markers.

Sequenced: PBMCs. The receptor source for this set is a woman in her late teens or twenties in good health.

This clonotype occurred a few times. The J gene is TRBJ2-1, the V gene TRBV5-1; D may be TRBD2 (5 bases). The CDR3 totals 13 residues. The V gene's germline CDR1 is SGHRS and CDR2 YFSETQ. Trimming pared 3 bases from V and 6 bases from J, leaving 10 bases between. The chain's CDR3 is CASSWERINEQFF. The DNA for the CDR3 is TGCGCCAGCAGCTGGGAGCGAATCAATGAGCAGTTCTTC.

The V call is TRBV15, the J call TRBJ2-1; D remains unclear. The V gene's germline CDR1 is LNHNV and CDR2 YYDKDF (reference sequence). This CDR3 has 18 amino acids. The germline V and J ends were trimmed by 0 bases and 2 bases, with 17 bases remaining between them. The CDR3 loop reads CATSRDHPLATTYNEQFF. The DNA of the CDR3 is TGTGCCACCAGCAGAGATCACCCCCTGGCGACCACCTACAATGAGCAGTTCTTC.

This clonotype has just a few counts. The V gene is TRBV12-5, the J gene TRBJ2-2, with 7 bases aligning to TRBD1. J lost 6 bases, V lost 1 base, and 5 bases had no gene match. Germline loops: CDR1 LGHNT, CDR2 FRNRAP. The CDR3 is made up of 15 amino acids. CDR3 protein: CASGLGQGSAGELFF. The CDR3 DNA is TGTGCTAGTGGTTTGGGACAGGGCTCGGCCGGGGAGCTGTTTTTT. The full variable domain, its missing parts supplied by reference TRBV12-5 and TRBJ2-2, is DARVTQTPRHKVTEMGQEVTMRCQPILGHNTVFWYRQTMMQGLELLAYFRNRAPLDDSGMPKDRFSAEMPDATLATLKIQPSEPRDSAVYFCASGLGQGSAGELFFGEGSRLTVL.

The genes are TRBV11-3 and TRBJ1-6; 7 bases match TRBD1. The ends lost 5 bases at V and 7 bases at J; junction bases unmatched: 5. The CDR3 totals 14 residues. Looked up from germline, CDR1 is SGHNT and CDR2 is YENEEA. CDR3 residues: CASSEDRMNSPLHF. The CDR3 DNA sequence: TGTGCCAGCAGCGAGGACAGGATGAATTCACCCCTCCACTTT.

This clonotype was picked up a small number of times. The chain recombines TRBV6-2 or TRBV6-3 with TRBJ1-1; weak D call: TRBD1 (5 bases). Trimming removed 6 bases at V and 5 bases at J, with 16 bases between. CDR1 MNHEY and CDR2 SVGEGT come from the germline V gene. The CDR3 runs 14 residues. The chain's CDR3 is CASSPAGWRTEAFF. Written as DNA, the CDR3 is TGTGCCAGCAGCCCCGCAGGGTGGAGAACTGAAGCTTTCTTT.

This clonotype was counted only a few times. This chain joins TRBV29-1 and TRBJ1-5; unclear D gene. Germline loops: CDR1 SQVTM, CDR2 ANQGSEA. The CDR3 is 13 residues long. The V and J ends lost 5 bases and 2 bases respectively, with 10 bases between them. CDR3 region: CSVTFGRNQPQHF. The CDR3 DNA is TGCAGCGTTACATTCGGTCGCAATCAGCCCCAGCATTTT.

This clonotype was counted a few times. The genes are TRBV12-3 or TRBV12-4 and TRBJ2-1; 7 bases are shared with TRBD1. CDR3 size: 17 residues. V lost 7 bases, J lost 0 bases, and 12 bases stayed unmatched. Here the CDR3 reads CASTRDSYLSSYNEQFF. The CDR3 bases are TGTGCCAGCACCAGGGACAGCTATCTTAGCTCCTACAATGAGCAGTTCTTC.

V and J are TRBV10-1 and TRBJ2-5, with 7 bases that match TRBD2. This CDR3 has 15 amino acids. Germline values: CDR1 WNHNN, CDR2 SYGVQD (reference sequence). V dropped 2 bases and J dropped 5; count of bases not matched to a gene: 8. The CDR3 loop is CASSELRSGLETQYF. DNA for the CDR3: TGCGCCAGCAGTGAGCTCCGTAGCGGGCTGGAGACCCAGTACTTC.

The genes are TRBV20-1 and TRBJ2-1, with D maybe TRBD2 (6 bases). V was clipped by 4 bases and J by 7 bases, with 8 bases between them. Per the germline V gene, CDR1 is DFQATT and CDR2 is SNEGSKA (reference sequence). There are 11 residues in the CDR3. CDR3 DNA: TGCAGTGCTACACTAGCAAATGAGCAGTTCTTC. Amino acid sequence: CSATLANEQFF.

The chain is built from TRBV30 and TRBJ2-1; the D is unclear. The CDR3 is made up of 13 amino acids. Trimming shortened V by 5 bases and J by 3 bases, and 11 bases separated the two germline ends. The germline V gene encodes CDR1 GTSNPN and CDR2 SVGIG (reference sequence). The CDR3 loop reads CAWHKGSYNEQFF. CDR3 bases: TGTGCCTGGCATAAAGGCAGCTACAATGAGCAGTTCTTC.

In this sample, this clonotype turned up a few times. The J gene is TRBJ2-3, the V gene TRBV12-3 or TRBV12-4; perhaps D is TRBD1 or TRBD2 (5 bases each). The CDR3 sequence is 13 residues long. V lost 6 bases, J lost 9 bases, and 16 bases lay in between. This chain's CDR3 is CASRTHLGETQYF. In DNA form, the CDR3 reads TGTGCCAGCAGGACCCACTTAGGGGAGACGCAGTATTTT.

This rearrangement joins TRBV12-3 or TRBV12-4 to TRBJ2-3, with D tentatively TRBD1 (5 bases). Trimming removed 5 bases at V and 0 bases at J, with 9 bases between. The CDR3 length is 14 residues. This CDR3 is CASSGHHSTDTQYF. CDR3 sequence (DNA): TGTGCCAGCAGTGGACACCACAGCACAGATACGCAGTATTTT.

This chain links TRBV5-1 with TRBJ2-1; 9 bases are a match to TRBD2. The CDR3 length is 16 residues. V shed 1 base, J shed 7 bases, and the junction held 9 bases outside the gene matches. From germline, CDR1 is SGHRS and CDR2 YFSETQ. This CDR3 reads CASSLLRGGLGNEQFF. In nucleotides, the CDR3 is TGCGCCAGCAGCTTGCTGCGGGGGGGCCTAGGAAATGAGCAGTTCTTC.

The rearrangement joins TRBV9 to TRBJ1-1; D is undetermined. Trimming shortened V by 0 bases and J by 1 base, and 13 bases separated the two germline ends. Germline V gene lookup returns CDR1 SGDLS and CDR2 YYNGEE. The CDR3 spans 16 residues. CDR3 sequence: CASSVDAAPRNTEAFF. The CDR3 DNA is TGTGCCAGCAGCGTAGACGCGGCGCCTCGGAACACTGAAGCTTTCTTT.

The V and J genes are TRBV12-3 or TRBV12-4 and TRBJ2-1, with 9 bases aligning to TRBD1. This CDR3 contains 15 residues. Trimming removed 6 bases from V and 6 bases from J; junction bases left unmatched: 9. In DNA, the CDR3 is TGTGCCAGCAGGGAAGCCGGGACAGGGTCCAATGAGCAGTTCTTC. This codes for CASREAGTGSNEQFF.

The V and J genes are TRBV29-1 and TRBJ2-3; no clear D. The CDR3 sequence is 12 residues long. Germline CDR1 and CDR2: SQVTM and ANQGSEA. The ends were cut back, 5 bases at V and 4 bases at J, with 10 bases in the middle. The CDR3 loop is CSVPWQADTQYF. For the CDR3, the DNA is TGCAGCGTTCCTTGGCAAGCAGATACGCAGTATTTT.

V gene TRBV9 combines with J gene TRBJ2-7, with a weak D call TRBD1 (6 bases). CDR1 and CDR2 from the germline V gene are SGDLS and YYNGEE. The CDR3 consists of 13 residues. The V end was cut by 4 bases, the J end by 4 bases, with 12 bases between. CDR3 amino acids: CASSISDRYEQYF. The CDR3 nucleotides are TGTGCCAGCAGCATATCCGACAGGTACGAGCAGTACTTC.

This clonotype came up a few times. The chain links TRBV20-1 to TRBJ1-5; D possibly corresponds to TRBD1 (6 bases). The length of the CDR3 is 12 residues. V gave up 5 bases and J gave up 4 bases, with 9 bases separating them. Per germline, CDR1 DFQATT and CDR2 SNEGSKA (reference sequence). Here the CDR3 reads CSAQGQNQPQHF. The CDR3 DNA reads as TGCAGTGCTCAGGGGCAGAATCAGCCCCAGCATTTT.

V and J are TRBV11-1 and TRBJ2-1; 8 nucleotides line up with TRBD2. The CDR3 has 19 residues. J gave up 0 bases and V 0 bases, and 10 bases lay outside the gene matches. Per germline, CDR1 SGHAT and CDR2 FQDESV (reference sequence). In nucleotides, the CDR3 is TGTGCCAGCAGCTTAGCCGGGGGTACTAGCGGTAGCTCCTACAATGAGCAGTTCTTC. Its translation is CASSLAGGTSGSSYNEQFF. Filled out from reference TRBV11-1 and TRBJ2-1, the complete variable domain reads EAEVAQSPRYKITEKSQAVAFWCDPISGHATLYWYRQILGQGPELLVQFQDESVVDDSQLPKDRFSAERLKGVDSTLKIQPAELGDSAMYLCASSLAGGTSGSSYNEQFFGPGTRLTVL.

This clonotype was counted only a few times. The genes are TRBV5-1 and TRBJ2-3; 14 bases map to TRBD2. The CDR3 is 15 residues long. Germline assignment: CDR1 SGHRS and CDR2 YFSETQ. V trimming: 0 bases; J trimming: 8 bases; junction bases outside the gene matches: 2. The CDR3 protein is CASSLGLAGGITQYF. CDR3 DNA: TGCGCCAGCAGCTTGGGACTAGCGGGAGGGATTACGCAGTATTTT.

This clonotype was seen only a few times. V and J are TRBV6-5 and TRBJ2-5; D remains ambiguous. The germline gives CDR1 MNHEY, CDR2 SVGAGI. The V end was cut by 2 bases, the J end by 2 bases, with 15 bases between. This CDR3 is 16 amino acids long. CDR3 nucleotide sequence: TGTGCCAGCAGTTACAGTATGAGACTGGCACAAGAGACCCAGTACTTC. Translation: CASSYSMRLAQETQYF.

The chain is built from TRBV28 and TRBJ2-3, with D unresolved. Trimming removed 4 bases at V and 4 bases at J, with 6 bases between. CDR1 and CDR2 from the germline V gene are MDHEN and SYDVKM. CDR3 length: 12 amino acids. CDR3 loop: CASSYPSDTQYF. CDR3 nucleotides: TGTGCCAGCAGTTATCCTTCAGATACGCAGTATTTT.

This clonotype was counted at least ten times. The chain carries TRBV12-3 or TRBV12-4 and TRBJ2-1; 8 nucleotides agree with TRBD1. The CDR3 extends over 15 amino acids. J lost 3 bases, V lost 7 bases, and 8 bases had no gene match. The CDR3 region is CASTRTGRLYNEQFF. For the CDR3, the DNA is TGTGCCAGCACTCGGACAGGGCGGCTCTACAATGAGCAGTTCTTC.

V is TRBV29-1 and J is TRBJ2-7; D is perhaps TRBD1 (5 bases). Germline-derived CDR1 and CDR2 are SQVTM and ANQGSEA. The CDR3 consists of 14 residues. Trimming left V 0 bases short and J 4 bases short, with 13 bases between. Here the CDR3 DNA reads TGCAGCGTTGAAGAAAAGGGGATTAGTTACGAGCAGTACTTC. Protein: CSVEEKGISYEQYF.